This T cell receptor (beta chain) was retrieved from a study of T cells in Graves' hyperthyroidism and ophthalmopathy. Graves' hyperthyroidism was deemed stable given no ophthalmopathy progression within 18 months. Fresh peripheral blood, roughly 10 ml, was the source of the PBMCs. J was trimmed by 5 bases and V by 6 bases; bases with no gene match: 12. The germline V gene has CDR1 DFQATT and CDR2 SNEGSKA (reference sequence). CDR3 size: 14 residues. Regions amplified from RNA transcripts were the TCR beta CDR3 regions. RT-PCR in the first round (using the HTBI primer set) targeted the TCR CDR3. TCRdb re-analysed the multiplex PCR reads in MiXCR, keeping a single row per CDR3 protein. This sample carries around 450,000 distinct CDR3 sequences, roughly 14% of them seen once, and the ten largest clones take 7.5% to 8%. Study-wide results and limits: For ophthalmopathy, model prediction preceded onset by a median about 6 months.

This clonotype was recorded at least ten times. Its antigen is not identified. The receptor was derived from a woman under 30 with Graves' hyperthyroidism. This chain connects TRBV20-1 to TRBJ2-5; 7 positions agree with TRBD2. Sequencing was carried out using blood. DNA for the CDR3: TGCAGTGCGAGCGGCGGGAGCCTCGGGGAGACCCAGTACTTC. Protein product: CSASGGSLGETQYF.